This paragraph covers one T cell receptor beta chain sequence. No antigen is known for it. This sample was included in a study of shared clonotypes between healthy human individuals. Study results and limitations: Estimated richness values were generally larger in naive subsets than in memory subsets. Sampling covered blood only; tissue repertoires likely differ.

In the original processing: Filtering was not the same, since immunoSEQ gave junction-only sequences without quality scores. The repertoire was sequenced with immunoSEQ multiplex PCR; TCRdb's copy has only in-frame clones and lacks some. V and J calls and clone size are copied from that table; D and trimming were computed from the DNA. The table records 950,000 to 1,300,000 clones, approximately 72% of them present only once. CDR3 length equals 18 residues. The V end was cut by 5 bases, the J end by 4 bases, with 24 bases between. Germline assignment: CDR1 LNHDA and CDR2 SQIVND (reference sequence). Sequenced: memory CD4+ T cells sorted from blood. Subset meaning: CD45RA-negative fraction. The source of this sequence is a man between 18 and 29 years old in good health. The V call is TRBV19, the J call TRBJ1-5; D might be TRBD1 (6 bases). The CDR3, as DNA: TGTGCCAGTAGTTCCCCTCCGGGGACAAGCTCCCGGAATCAGCCCCAGCATTTT. It yields the protein CASSSPPGTSSRNQPQHF. Full variable domain (outside the CDR3, taken from reference TRBV19 and TRBJ1-5): DGGITQSPKYLFRKEGQNVTLSCEQNLNHDAMYWYRQDPGQGLRLIYYSQIVNDFQKGDIAEGYSVSREKKESFPLTVTSAQKNPTAFYLCASSSPPGTSSRNQPQHFGDGTRLSIL.